This TCR beta chain was sequenced in a study of blood T cell repertoires in COVID-19. Across the study: Samples representing acute and convalescent COVID-19 were sourced from the United States, Italy and Spain. The cDNA or gDNA used as material had been derived from T cells, B-cell-depleted T cells, or PBMCs.

Under the authors' procedure: Amplification of reference gene primers was used by the study to estimate nucleated cell counts. The repertoire was sequenced with immunoSEQ multiplex PCR; TCRdb's copy has only in-frame clones and lacks some. The V and J calls and clone size were taken over from that table, and D and trimming were inferred from the DNA. The data hold under 150,000 clones, with roughly four fifths observed a single time. The CDR3 is made up of 16 amino acids. This sequence joins TRBV1 and TRBJ2-4; the D segment call TRBD2 is taken from the table without a DNA check. TRBV1 counts as a pseudogene. Sequenced: peripheral blood. The TCR was taken from a human donor in a cohort sampled during active COVID-19. The CDR3: CTSSQDKVAVKNIQYF. The CDR3 DNA sequence: TGCACCAGCAGCCAAGATAAGGTAGCAGTCAAAAACATTCAGTACTTC.